The present T cell receptor (beta chain) was sequenced within a study of blood T cell repertoires in COVID-19. Looking at the study overall: There were acute and convalescent COVID-19 samples, and they came from the United States, Italy and Spain. PBMCs, B-cell-depleted T cells, or T cells were the source of the cDNA or gDNA that made up the material.

V was shortened by 0 bases and J by 7 bases, with 12 bases between the two germline ends. The CDR3 consists of 14 residues. Germline V gene sequence: CDR1 MNHEY, CDR2 SVGEGT. As originally analysed: Counts of nucleated cells, estimated from reference gene primer amplification, were obtained. Some clones are missing from TCRdb's copy, which holds only in-frame ones; the method was immunoSEQ multiplex PCR. V, J and clone size are taken as reported in that table, and D and trimming were inferred from the DNA itself. The table records 90,000 to 130,000 clones, roughly 82% of them present only once. Sample: peripheral blood. This chain connects TRBV6-2 or TRBV6-3 to TRBJ1-1; possibly TRBD1 for D (5 bases). This TCR was recovered from a woman aged 55-70 years with acute or convalescent COVID-19. The CDR3 bases are TGTGCCAGCAGTTACTCCGGGGGGAGCGGTGAAGCTTTCTTT. Its translation is CASSYSGGSGEAFF.